The T cell receptor (beta chain) described here comes from a study of CD8 T cells in ankylosing spondylitis (dated by TCRdb to about 2017). For context, the study as a whole: The study profiled T cell receptor beta repertoires in healthy donors and ankylosing spondylitis patients to find disease-linked TCR variants. The whole study cohort included 108 healthy donors and 25 ankylosing spondylitis patients. Peripheral blood was sampled, and synovial fluid was also collected from ankylosing spondylitis patients. Paper-wide results and their limitations: Blood from ankylosing spondylitis patients appeared to be characterized by a TCR beta motif composed of several highly homologous amino acid variants. According to the report, matched synovial fluid samples from ankylosing spondylitis patients were significantly enriched for the disease-linked clones. A CD8+ phenotype was shown by the disease-linked clones, which were found at relatively low frequencies in peripheral blood. Some TCR beta motif variants had previously been reported in synovial fluid and blood of reactive arthritis patients, which suggested common disease-initiation mechanisms.

The instrument was an Illumina HiSeq 2500. Quantitative 5'-RACE with molecular barcodes was the method used to prepare the TCR beta libraries. In the authors' own workflow: A new computational method based on a probabilistic model of VDJ rearrangement was used to identify disease-linked TCR variants. TCRdb itself trimmed the public reads at Q25 with fastp, ran MiXCR and retained productive beta chains. Every entry covers one CDR3 protein and lists the most common genes and DNA from its rows. Clone size and V and J calls follow TCRdb, not the original study. This sample holds approximately 300,000 distinct CDR3 sequences; about 20% were observed only once. Together, the top ten hold roughly 8% of the sample. There are a few counts of this clonotype. Its antigen is unknown. No quality values exist for individual bases; no much larger clone is one base distant. Per the germline V gene (reference sequence), DFQATT is the CDR1 and SNEGSKA is the CDR2. CDR3 length: 14 amino acids, cysteine to valine. Only the CDR3 DNA is retained, 42 bases long and in frame from the first base. Trimming leaves V shorter by 2 bases and J shorter by 1 base, with the junction holding 5 bases beyond the gene matches.

The receptor's source is a male donor with ankylosing spondylitis or in good health (not recorded which). The V gene is TRBV20-1 and the J gene is TRBJ2-7; TRBD2 lines up with 7 middle nucleotides. The sequencing sample was made of blood, either unsorted or a sorted T cell fraction (not recorded which). The sequence in DNA is TGCAGTGCTAGACCCCCCGGGGGGTCCTACGAGCAGTACGTC. It is translated as CSARPPGGSYEQYV.